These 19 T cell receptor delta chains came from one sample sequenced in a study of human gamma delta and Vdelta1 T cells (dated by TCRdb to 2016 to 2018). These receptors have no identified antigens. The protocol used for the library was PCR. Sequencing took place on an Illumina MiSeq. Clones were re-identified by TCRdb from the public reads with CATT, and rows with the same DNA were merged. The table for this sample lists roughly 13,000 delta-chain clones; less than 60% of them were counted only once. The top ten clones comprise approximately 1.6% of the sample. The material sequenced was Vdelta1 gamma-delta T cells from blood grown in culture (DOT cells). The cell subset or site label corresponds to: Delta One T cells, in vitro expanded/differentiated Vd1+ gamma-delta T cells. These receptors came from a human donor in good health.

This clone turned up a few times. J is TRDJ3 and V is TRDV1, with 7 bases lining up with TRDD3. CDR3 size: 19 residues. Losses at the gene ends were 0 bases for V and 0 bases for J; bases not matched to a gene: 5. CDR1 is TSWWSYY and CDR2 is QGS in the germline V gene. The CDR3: CALGELPGDHSWDTRQMFF. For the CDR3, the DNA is TGTGCTCTTGGGGAACTCCCGGGGGATCACTCCTGGGACACCCGACAGATGTTTTTC.

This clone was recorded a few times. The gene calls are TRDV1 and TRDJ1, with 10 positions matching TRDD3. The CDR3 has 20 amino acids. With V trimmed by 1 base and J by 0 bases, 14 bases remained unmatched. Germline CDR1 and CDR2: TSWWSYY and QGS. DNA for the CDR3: TGTGCTCTTGGGGAACGAGGTAGGCTGGGGGATATACTATACACCGATAAACTCATCTTT. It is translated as CALGERGRLGDILYTDKLIF.

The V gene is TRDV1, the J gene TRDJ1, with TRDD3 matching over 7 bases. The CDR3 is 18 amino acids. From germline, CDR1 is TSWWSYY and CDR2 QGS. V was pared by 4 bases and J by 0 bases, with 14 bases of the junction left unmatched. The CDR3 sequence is CALGGQGTGESYTDKLIF. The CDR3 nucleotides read TGTGCTCTTGGGGGCCAAGGAACTGGGGAAAGTTACACCGATAAACTCATCTTT.

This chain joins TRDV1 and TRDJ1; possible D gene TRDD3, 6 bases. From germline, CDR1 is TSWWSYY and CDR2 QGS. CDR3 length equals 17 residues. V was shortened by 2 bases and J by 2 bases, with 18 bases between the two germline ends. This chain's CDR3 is CALGESIGGSGTDKLIF. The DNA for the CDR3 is TGTGCTCTTGGGGAATCCATTGGGGGTTCTGGAACCGATAAACTCATCTTT.

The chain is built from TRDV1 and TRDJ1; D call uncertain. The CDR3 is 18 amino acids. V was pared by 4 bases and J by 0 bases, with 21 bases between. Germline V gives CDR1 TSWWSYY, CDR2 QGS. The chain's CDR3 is CALGAVRGTESYTDKLIF. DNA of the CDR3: TGTGCTCTTGGGGCCGTTCGTGGGACTGAGTCCTACACCGATAAACTCATCTTT.

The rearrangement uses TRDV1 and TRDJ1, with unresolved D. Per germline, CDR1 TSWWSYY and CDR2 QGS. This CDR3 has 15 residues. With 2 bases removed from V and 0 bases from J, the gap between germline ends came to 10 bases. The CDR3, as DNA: TGTGCTCTTGGGGAATACAACCCCTACACCGATAAACTCATCTTT. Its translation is CALGEYNPYTDKLIF.

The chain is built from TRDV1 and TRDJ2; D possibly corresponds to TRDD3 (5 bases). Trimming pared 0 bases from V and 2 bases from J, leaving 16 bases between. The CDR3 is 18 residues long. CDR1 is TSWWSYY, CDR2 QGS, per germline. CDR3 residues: CALGELPGWETLTAQLFF. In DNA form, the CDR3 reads TGTGCTCTTGGGGAACTTCCAGGCTGGGAGACCTTGACAGCACAACTCTTCTTT.

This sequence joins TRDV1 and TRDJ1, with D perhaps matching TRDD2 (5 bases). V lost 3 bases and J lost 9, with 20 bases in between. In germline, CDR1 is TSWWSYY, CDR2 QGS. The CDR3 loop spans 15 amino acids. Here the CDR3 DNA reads TGTGCTCTTGGGGACCCAGTGCTCCTAGGGGTAGAACTCATCTTT. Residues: CALGDPVLLGVELIF.

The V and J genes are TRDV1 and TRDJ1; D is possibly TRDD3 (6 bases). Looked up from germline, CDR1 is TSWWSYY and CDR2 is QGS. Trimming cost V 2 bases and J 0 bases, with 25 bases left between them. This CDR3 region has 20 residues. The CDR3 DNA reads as TGTGCTCTTGGGGAAACGGCCTACCTCGGGCATTGGGGGTACACCGATAAACTCATCTTT. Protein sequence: CALGETAYLGHWGYTDKLIF.

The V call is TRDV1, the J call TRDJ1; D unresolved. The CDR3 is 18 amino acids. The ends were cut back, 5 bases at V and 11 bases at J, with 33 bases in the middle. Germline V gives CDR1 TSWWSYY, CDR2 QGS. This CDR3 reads CALGPPGVYELGRMELIF. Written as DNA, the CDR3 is TGTGCTCTTGGGCCCCCTGGTGTCTACGAGCTTGGCCGGATGGAGCTCATCTTT.

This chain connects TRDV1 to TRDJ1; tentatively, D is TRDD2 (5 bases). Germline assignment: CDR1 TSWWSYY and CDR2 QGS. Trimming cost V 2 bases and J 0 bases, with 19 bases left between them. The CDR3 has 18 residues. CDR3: CALGEAPKPPGDTDKLIF. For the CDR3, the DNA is TGTGCTCTTGGGGAAGCTCCTAAGCCCCCGGGAGACACCGATAAACTCATCTTT.

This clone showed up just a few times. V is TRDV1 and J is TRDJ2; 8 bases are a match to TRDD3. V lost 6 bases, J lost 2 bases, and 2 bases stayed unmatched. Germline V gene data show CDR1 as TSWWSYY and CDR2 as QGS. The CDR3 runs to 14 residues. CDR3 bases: TGTGCTCTTGGCTGGGGGAAATTGACAGCACAACTCTTCTTT. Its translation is CALGWGKLTAQLFF.

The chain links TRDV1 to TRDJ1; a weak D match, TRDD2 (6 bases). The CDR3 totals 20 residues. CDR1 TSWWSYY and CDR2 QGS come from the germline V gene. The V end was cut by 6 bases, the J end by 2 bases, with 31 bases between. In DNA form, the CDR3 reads TGTGCTCTTGGAGACCAGCGCCTATCTAGCTCCTACATCCAGACCGATAAACTCATCTTT. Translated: CALGDQRLSSSYIQTDKLIF.

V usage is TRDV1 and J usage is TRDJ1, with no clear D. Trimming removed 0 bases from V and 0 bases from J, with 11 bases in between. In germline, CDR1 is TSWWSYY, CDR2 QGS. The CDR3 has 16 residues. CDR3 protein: CALGELNRVHTDKLIF. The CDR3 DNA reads TGTGCTCTTGGGGAACTAAACCGGGTTCACACCGATAAACTCATCTTT.

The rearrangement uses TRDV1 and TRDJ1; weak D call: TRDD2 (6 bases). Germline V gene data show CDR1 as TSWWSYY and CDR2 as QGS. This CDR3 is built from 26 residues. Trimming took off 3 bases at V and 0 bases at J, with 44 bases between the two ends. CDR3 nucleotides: TGTGCTCTTGGGGACTCTCGTCGGGCTTCCTTTGTTTCGAGGGGGCCACACCCCTCGTACACCGATAAACTCATCTTT. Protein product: CALGDSRRASFVSRGPHPSYTDKLIF.

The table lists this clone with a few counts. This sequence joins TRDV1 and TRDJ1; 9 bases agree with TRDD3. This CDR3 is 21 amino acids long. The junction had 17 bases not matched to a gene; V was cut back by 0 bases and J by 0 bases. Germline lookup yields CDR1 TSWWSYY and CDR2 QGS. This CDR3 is CALGELENNLGDRRYTDKLIF. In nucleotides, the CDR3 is TGTGCTCTTGGGGAACTAGAAAACAACCTGGGGGATCGACGGTACACCGATAAACTCATCTTT.

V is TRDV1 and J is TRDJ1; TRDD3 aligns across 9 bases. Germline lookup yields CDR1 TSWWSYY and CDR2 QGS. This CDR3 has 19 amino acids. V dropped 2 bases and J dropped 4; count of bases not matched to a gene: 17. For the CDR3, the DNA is TGTGCTCTTGGGGAATTCCTCAAACTGGGGGAAGAGGGAGTCGATAAACTCATCTTT. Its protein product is CALGEFLKLGEEGVDKLIF.

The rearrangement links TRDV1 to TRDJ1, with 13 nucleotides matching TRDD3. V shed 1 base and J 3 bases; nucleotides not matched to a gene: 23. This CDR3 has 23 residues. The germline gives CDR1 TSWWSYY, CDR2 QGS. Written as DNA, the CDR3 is TGTGCTCTTGGGGAACAGGGGCCAAGTCGCCGGCCTACTGGGGGATACGCTGCCGATAAACTCATCTTT. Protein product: CALGEQGPSRRPTGGYAADKLIF.

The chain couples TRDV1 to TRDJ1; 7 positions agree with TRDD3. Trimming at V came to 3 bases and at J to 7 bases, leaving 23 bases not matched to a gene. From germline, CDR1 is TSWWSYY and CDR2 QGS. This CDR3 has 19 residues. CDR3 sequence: CALGDYQFSPGPGDVKLIF. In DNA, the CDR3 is TGTGCTCTTGGGGATTACCAATTTTCCCCTGGCCCGGGGGATGTTAAACTCATCTTT.